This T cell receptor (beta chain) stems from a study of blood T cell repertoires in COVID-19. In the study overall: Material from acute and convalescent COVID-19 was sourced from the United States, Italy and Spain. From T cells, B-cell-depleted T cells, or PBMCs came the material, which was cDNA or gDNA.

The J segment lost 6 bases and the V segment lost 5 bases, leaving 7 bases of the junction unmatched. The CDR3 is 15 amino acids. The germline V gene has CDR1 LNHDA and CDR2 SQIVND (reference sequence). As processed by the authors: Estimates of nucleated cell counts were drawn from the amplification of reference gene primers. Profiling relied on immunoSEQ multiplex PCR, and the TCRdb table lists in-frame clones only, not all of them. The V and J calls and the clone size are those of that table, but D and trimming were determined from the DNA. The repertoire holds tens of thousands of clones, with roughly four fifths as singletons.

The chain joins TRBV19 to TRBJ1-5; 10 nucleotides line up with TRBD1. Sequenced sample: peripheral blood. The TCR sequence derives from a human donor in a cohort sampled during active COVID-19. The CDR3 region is CASSSGTGEGQPQHF. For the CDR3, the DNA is TGTGCCAGTAGTTCAGGGACAGGGGAAGGTCAGCCCCAGCATTTT.